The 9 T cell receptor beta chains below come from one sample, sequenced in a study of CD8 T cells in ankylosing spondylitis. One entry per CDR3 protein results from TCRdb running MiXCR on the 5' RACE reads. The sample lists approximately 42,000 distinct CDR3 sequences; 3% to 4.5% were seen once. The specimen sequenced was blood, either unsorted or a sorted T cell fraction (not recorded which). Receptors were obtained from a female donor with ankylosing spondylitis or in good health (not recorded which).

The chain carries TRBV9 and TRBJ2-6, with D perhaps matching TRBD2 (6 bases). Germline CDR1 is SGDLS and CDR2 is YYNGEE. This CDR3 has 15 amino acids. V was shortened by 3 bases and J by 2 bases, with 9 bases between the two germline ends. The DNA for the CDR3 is TGTGCCAGCAGCGGAGGGACTCCTGGGGCCAACGTCCTGACTTTC. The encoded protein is CASSGGTPGANVLTF.

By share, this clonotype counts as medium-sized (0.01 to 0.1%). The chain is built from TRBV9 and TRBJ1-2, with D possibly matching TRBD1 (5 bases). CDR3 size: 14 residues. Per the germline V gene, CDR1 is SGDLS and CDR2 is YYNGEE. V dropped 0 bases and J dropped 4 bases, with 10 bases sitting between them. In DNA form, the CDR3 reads TGTGCCAGCAGCGTAGGGAATGGGGGCTATGGCTACACCTTC. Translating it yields CASSVGNGGYGYTF.

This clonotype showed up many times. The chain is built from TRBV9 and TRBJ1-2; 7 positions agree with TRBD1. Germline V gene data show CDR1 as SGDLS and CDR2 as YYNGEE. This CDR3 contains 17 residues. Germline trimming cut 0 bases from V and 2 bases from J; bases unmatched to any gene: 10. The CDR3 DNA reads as TGTGCCAGCAGCGTAGATCCAGGGGGGCAGGCCAACTATGGCTACACCTTC. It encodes CASSVDPGGQANYGYTF.

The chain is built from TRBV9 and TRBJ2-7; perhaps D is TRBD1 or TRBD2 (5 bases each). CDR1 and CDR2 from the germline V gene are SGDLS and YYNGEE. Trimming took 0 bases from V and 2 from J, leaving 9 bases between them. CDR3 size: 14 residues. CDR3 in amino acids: CASSVAGPPYEQYF. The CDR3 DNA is TGTGCCAGCAGCGTAGCGGGGCCCCCCTACGAGCAGTACTTC.

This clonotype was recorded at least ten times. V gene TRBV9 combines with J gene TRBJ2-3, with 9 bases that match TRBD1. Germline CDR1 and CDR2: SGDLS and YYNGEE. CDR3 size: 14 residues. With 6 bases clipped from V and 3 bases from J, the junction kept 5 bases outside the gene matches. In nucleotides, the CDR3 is TGTGCCAGCACCCTGGGACAGGGAACAGATACGCAGTATTTT. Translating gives CASTLGQGTDTQYF.

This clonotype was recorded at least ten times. The CDR3 DNA is TGTGCCAGCAGCGTAGGGGGTCTTAGGAACACTGAAGCTTTCTTT. Its protein is CASSVGGLRNTEAFF. The V and J genes are TRBV9 and TRBJ1-1; D uncertain. The V gene's germline CDR1 is SGDLS and CDR2 YYNGEE. V was shortened by 0 bases and J by 1 base, with 10 bases between the two germline ends. This CDR3 region has 15 residues.

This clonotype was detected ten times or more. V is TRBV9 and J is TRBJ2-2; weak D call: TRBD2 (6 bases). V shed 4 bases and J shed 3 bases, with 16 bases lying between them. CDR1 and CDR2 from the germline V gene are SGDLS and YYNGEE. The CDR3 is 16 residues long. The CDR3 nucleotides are TGTGCCAGCAGCCCCCGGGGGTTGGGGGACACCGGGGAGCTGTTTTTT. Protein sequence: CASSPRGLGDTGELFF. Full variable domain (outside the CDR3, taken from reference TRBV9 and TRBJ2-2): DSGVTQTPKHLITATGQRVTLRCSPRSGDLSVYWYQQSLDQGLQFLIQYYNGEERAKGNILERFSAQQFPDLHSELNLSSLELGDSALYFCASSPRGLGDTGELFFGEGSRLTVL.

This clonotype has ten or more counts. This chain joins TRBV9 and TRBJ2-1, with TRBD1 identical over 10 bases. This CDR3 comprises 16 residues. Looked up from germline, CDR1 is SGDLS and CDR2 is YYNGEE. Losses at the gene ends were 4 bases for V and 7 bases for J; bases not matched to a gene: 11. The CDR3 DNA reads TGTGCCAGCAGCTCCCACGGGACAGGGGACGTTAATGAGCAGTTCTTC. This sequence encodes CASSSHGTGDVNEQFF. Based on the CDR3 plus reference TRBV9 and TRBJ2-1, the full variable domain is DSGVTQTPKHLITATGQRVTLRCSPRSGDLSVYWYQQSLDQGLQFLIQYYNGEERAKGNILERFSAQQFPDLHSELNLSSLELGDSALYFCASSSHGTGDVNEQFFGPGTRLTVL.

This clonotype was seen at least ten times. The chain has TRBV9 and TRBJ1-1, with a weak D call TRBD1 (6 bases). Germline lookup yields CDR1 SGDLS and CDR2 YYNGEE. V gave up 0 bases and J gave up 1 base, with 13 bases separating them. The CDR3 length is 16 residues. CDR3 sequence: CASSVGGRGSNTEAFF. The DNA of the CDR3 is TGTGCCAGCAGCGTAGGGGGCAGGGGATCGAACACTGAAGCTTTCTTT.